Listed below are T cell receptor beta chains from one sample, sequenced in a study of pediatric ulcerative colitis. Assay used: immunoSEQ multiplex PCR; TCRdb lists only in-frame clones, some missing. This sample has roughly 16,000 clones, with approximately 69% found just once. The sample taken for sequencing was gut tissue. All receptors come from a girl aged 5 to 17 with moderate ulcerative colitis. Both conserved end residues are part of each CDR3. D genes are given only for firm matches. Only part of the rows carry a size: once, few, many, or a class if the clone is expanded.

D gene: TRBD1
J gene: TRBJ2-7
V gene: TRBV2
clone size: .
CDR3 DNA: TGTGCCAGCAGTGCGGGACAGGGGAGCGAGCAGTACTTC
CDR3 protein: CASSAGQGSEQYF

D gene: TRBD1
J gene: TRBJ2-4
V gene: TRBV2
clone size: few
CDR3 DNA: TGTGCCAGCAGTTTCGGACAGGGCCCCGAGTACTTC
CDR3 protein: CASSFGQGPEYF

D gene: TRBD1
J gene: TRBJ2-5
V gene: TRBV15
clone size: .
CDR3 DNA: TGTGCCACCAGCGGATGGGACAGACAAGAGACCCAGTACTTC
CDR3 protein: CATSGWDRQETQYF

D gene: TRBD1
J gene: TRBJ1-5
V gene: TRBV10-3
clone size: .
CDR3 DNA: TGTGCCACACGGACAGGGGGCAATCAGCCCCAGCATTTT
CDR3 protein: CATRTGGNQPQHF

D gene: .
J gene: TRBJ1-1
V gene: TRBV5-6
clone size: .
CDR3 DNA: TGTGCCAGCAGCCGTACAGGCTACACTGAAGCTTTCTTT
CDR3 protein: CASSRTGYTEAFF

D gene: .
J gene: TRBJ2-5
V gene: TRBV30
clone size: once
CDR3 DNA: TGTGCCTGGAGTGTATATGGGAAGACCCAGTACTTC
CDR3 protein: CAWSVYGKTQYF

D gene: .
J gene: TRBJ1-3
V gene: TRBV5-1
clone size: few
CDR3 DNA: TGCGCCAGCAGCTTGGAGGCAGCTAGCTCTGGAAACACCATATATTTT
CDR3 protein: CASSLEAASSGNTIYF

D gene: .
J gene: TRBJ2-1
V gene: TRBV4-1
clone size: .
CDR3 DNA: TGCGCCAGCAGCCAAGATCTTTACAATGAGCAGTTCTTC
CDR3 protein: CASSQDLYNEQFF

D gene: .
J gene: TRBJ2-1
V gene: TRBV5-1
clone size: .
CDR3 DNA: TGCGCCAGCAACGTAGGGGTAAGCTCCTACAATGAGCAGTTCTTC
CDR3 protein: CASNVGVSSYNEQFF

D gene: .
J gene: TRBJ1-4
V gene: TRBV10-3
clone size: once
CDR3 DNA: TGTGCCATCAGTGAGTCACAGGGCCCTGGAAAACTGTTTTTT
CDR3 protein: CAISESQGPGKLFF

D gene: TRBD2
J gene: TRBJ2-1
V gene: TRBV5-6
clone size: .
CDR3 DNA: TGTGCCAGCAGCTTGGGGTCGGGACTAGCTTCCAATGAGCAGTTCTTC
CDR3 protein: CASSLGSGLASNEQFF

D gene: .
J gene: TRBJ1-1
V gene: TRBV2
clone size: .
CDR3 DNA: TGTGCCAGCGCCCCGAACACTGAAGCTTTCTTT
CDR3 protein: CASAPNTEAFF

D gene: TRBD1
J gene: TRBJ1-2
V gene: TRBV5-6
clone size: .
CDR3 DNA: TGTGCCAGCAGCATTGGACAGGGGGGAAGCTATGGCTACACCTTC
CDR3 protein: CASSIGQGGSYGYTF

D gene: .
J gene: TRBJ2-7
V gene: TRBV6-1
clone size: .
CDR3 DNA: TGTGCCAGCAACCAGGCCTACGAGCAGTACTTC
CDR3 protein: CASNQAYEQYF

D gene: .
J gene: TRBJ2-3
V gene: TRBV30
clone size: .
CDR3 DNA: TGTGCCTGGAGTGTACTAGCCCACATCACAGATACGCAGTATTTT
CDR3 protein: CAWSVLAHITDTQYF

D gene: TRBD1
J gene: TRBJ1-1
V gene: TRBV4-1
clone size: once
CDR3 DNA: TGCGCCAGCAGCCCACAAACGACAGGGGTTGGGAACACTGAAGCTTTCTTT
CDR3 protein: CASSPQTTGVGNTEAFF

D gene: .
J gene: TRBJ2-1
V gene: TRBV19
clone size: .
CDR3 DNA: TGTGCCAGTAGTATCGGCACAGCCCACAATGAGCAGTTCTTC
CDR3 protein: CASSIGTAHNEQFF

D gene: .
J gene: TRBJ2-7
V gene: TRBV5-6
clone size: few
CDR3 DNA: TGTGCCAGCGGGCAGGGTAACCCCTACGAGCAGTACTTC
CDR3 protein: CASGQGNPYEQYF

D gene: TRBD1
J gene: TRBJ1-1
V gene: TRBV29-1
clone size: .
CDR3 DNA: TGCAGCGGCCAAACACAGGGGGCCACTGAAGCTTTCTTT
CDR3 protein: CSGQTQGATEAFF

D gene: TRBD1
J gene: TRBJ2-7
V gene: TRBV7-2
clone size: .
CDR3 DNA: TGTGCCAGCAGCCTACTGACAGGGGGGTCATACGAGCAGTACTTC
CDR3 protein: CASSLLTGGSYEQYF

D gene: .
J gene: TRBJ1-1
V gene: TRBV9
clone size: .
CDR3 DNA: TGTGCCAGCAGTGCCCGAACGGGGTCGGCCACTGAAGCTTTCTTT
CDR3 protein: CASSARTGSATEAFF

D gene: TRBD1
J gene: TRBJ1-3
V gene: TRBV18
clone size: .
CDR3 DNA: TGTGCCAGCTCAAGACAGGGGGCAGGAAACACCATATATTTT
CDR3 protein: CASSRQGAGNTIYF

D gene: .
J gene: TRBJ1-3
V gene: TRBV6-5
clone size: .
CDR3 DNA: TGTGCCAGCAGTCCGGCCTCGCTCTCTGGAAACACCATATATTTT
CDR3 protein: CASSPASLSGNTIYF

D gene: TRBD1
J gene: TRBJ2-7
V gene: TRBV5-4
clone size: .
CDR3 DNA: TGTGCCAGCAGCTTGGCCGGCAGGGGGCGAATCGAGCAGTACTTC
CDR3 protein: CASSLAGRGRIEQYF

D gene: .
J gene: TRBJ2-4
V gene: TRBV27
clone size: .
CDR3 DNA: TGTGCCAGCAGTTTTAGACAGGGACTAGCCAAAAACATTCAGTACTTC
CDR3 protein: CASSFRQGLAKNIQYF